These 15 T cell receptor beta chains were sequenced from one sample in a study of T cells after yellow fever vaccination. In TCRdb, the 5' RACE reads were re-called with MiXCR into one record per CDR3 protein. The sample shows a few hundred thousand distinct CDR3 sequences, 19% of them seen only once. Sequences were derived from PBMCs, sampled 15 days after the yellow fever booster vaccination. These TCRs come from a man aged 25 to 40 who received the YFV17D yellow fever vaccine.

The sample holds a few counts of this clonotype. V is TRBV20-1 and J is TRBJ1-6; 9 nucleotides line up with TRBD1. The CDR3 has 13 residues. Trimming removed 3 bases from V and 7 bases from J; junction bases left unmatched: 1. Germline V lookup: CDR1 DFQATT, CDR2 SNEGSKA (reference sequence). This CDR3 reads CSARDRGNSPLHF. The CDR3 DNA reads TGCAGTGCTAGGGACAGGGGAAATTCACCCCTCCACTTT.

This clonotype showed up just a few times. CDR3: CASSLLVGDSSGTGNLFF. The DNA for the CDR3 is TGTGCCAGCAGTTTATTAGTAGGAGACAGCTCAGGGACCGGGAATCTGTTTTTT. The chain combines TRBV28 with TRBJ2-2; possibly TRBD1 or TRBD2 for D (5 bases each). V lost 1 base and J 14 bases, leaving 29 bases between the germline ends. CDR1 is MDHEN and CDR2 is SYDVKM in the germline V gene. CDR3 size: 18 residues.

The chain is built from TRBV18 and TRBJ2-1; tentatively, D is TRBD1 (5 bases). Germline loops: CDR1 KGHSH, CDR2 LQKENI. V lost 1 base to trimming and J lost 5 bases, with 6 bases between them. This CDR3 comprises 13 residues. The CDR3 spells CASSPQQDNEQFF. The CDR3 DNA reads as TGTGCCAGCTCACCACAACAGGACAATGAGCAGTTCTTC.

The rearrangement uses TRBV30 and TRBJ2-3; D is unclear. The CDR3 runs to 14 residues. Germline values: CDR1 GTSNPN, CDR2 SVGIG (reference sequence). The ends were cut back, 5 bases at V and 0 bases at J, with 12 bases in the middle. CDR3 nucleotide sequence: TGTGCCTGGGGGGTAGATTATAGCACAGATACGCAGTATTTT. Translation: CAWGVDYSTDTQYF.

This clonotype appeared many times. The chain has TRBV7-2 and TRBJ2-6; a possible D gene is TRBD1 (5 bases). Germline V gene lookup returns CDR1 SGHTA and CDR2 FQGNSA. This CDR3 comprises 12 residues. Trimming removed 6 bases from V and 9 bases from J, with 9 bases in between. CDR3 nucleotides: TGTGCCAGCAGAGGGGATGGCAACGTCCTGACTTTC. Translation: CASRGDGNVLTF.

CDR3 sequence: CASSPSESYNEQFF. CDR3 nucleotide sequence: TGTGCCAGCAGTCCAAGTGAATCATACAATGAGCAGTTCTTC. This sequence joins TRBV3-1 and TRBJ2-1; D not certain. Trimming left V 6 bases short and J 4 bases short, with 13 bases between. There are 14 residues in the CDR3. Germline CDR1 LGHDT, CDR2 YNNKEL (reference sequence).

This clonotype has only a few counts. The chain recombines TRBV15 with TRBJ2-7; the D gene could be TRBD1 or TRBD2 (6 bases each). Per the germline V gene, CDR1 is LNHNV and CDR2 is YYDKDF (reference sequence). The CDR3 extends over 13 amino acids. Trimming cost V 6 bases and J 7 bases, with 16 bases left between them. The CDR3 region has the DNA TGTGCCACCAGGATCAGGGGAGGTGGGGAGCAGTACTTC. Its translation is CATRIRGGGEQYF.

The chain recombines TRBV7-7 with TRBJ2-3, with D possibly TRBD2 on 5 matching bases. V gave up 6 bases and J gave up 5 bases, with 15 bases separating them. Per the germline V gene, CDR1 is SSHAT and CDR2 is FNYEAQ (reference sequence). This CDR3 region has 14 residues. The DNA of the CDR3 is TGTGCCAGCAGTAAAGCCGGAGAGGGAGATACGCAGTATTTT. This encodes CASSKAGEGDTQYF.

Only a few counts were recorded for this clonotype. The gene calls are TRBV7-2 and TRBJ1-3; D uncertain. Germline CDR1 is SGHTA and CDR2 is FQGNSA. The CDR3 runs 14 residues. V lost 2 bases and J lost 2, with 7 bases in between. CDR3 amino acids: CASSLNQAGNTIYF. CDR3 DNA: TGTGCCAGCAGCTTAAACCAGGCTGGAAACACCATATATTTT.

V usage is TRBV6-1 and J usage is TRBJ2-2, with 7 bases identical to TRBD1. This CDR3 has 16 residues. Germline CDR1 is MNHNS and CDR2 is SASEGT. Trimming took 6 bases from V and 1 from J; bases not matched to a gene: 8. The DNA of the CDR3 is TGTGCCAGCAGGCCTCCCGGGACAGAGAACACCGGGGAGCTGTTTTTT. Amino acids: CASRPPGTENTGELFF.

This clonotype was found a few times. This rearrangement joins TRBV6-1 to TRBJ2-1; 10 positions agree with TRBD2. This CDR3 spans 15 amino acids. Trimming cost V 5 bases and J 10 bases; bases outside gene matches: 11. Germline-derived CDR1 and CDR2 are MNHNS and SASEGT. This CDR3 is CASSQEASGSLEQFF. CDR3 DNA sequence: TGTGCCAGCAGTCAGGAGGCTAGCGGGAGTTTGGAGCAGTTCTTC.

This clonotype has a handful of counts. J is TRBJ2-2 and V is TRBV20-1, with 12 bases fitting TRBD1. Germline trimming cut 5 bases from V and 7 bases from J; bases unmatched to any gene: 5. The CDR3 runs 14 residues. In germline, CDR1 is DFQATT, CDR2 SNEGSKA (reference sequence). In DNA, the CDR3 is TGCAGTGCTGCGGGACAGGGGGCGTTCGGGGAGCTGTTTTTT. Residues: CSAAGQGAFGELFF.

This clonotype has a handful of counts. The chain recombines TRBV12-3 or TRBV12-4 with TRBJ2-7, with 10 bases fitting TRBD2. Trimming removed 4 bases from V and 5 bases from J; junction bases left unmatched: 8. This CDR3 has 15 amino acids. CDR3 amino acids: CASSSSGRALDEQYF. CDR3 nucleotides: TGTGCCAGCAGTTCAAGCGGGAGGGCCCTCGACGAGCAGTACTTC.

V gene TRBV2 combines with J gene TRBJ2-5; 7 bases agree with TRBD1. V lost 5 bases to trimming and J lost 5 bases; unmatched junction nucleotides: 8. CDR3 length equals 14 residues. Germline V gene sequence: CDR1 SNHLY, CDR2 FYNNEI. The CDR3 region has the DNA TGTGCCAGCAGTCGACCCCAACAGGGGGAGACCCAGTACTTC. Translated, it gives CASSRPQQGETQYF.

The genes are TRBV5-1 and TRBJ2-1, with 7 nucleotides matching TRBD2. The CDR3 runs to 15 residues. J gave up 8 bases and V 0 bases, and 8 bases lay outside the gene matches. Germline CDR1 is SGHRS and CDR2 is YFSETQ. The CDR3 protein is CASSLGTRSTDEQFF. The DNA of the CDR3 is TGCGCCAGCAGCTTGGGGACTAGATCTACGGATGAGCAGTTCTTC. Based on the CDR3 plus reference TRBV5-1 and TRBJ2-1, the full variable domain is KAGVTQTPRYLIKTRGQQVTLSCSPISGHRSVSWYQQTPGQGLQFLFEYFSETQRNKGNFPGRFSGRQFSNSRSEMNVSTLELGDSALYLCASSLGTRSTDEQFFGPGTRLTVL.